Listed here are 2 T cell receptor beta chains from one sample, sequenced in a study of blood T cell repertoires in COVID-19. Profiled with immunoSEQ multiplex PCR; TCRdb holds only in-frame clones, not every one. The sample comprises under 200,000 clones, around 82% of which are singletons, and less than 5.5% rests with the top ten. Sample: PBMCs or T cells enriched from blood (not recorded which). These receptors all come from a woman aged 60-75 years with acute COVID-19.

The chain is built from TRBV19 and TRBJ2-7; the D is unclear. The CDR3 is made up of 14 amino acids. The germline V and J ends were trimmed by 3 bases and 0 bases, with 9 bases remaining between them. In germline, CDR1 is LNHDA, CDR2 SQIVND (reference sequence). The CDR3 loop is CASSIQSVSYEQYF. The CDR3 DNA reads as TGTGCCAGTAGTATCCAGAGCGTCTCCTACGAGCAGTACTTC. Filled out from reference TRBV19 and TRBJ2-7, the complete variable domain reads DGGITQSPKYLFRKEGQNVTLSCEQNLNHDAMYWYRQDPGQGLRLIYYSQIVNDFQKGDIAEGYSVSREKKESFPLTVTSAQKNPTAFYLCASSIQSVSYEQYFGPGTRLTVT.

The rearrangement uses TRBV19 and TRBJ1-2, with 12 bases that match TRBD1. The CDR3 runs to 14 residues. The V and J ends lost 3 bases and 14 bases, in that order; junction bases with no gene match: 10. Germline V lookup: CDR1 LNHDA, CDR2 SQIVND (reference sequence). This CDR3 reads CASSIGTGGAARTF. In DNA, the CDR3 is TGTGCCAGTAGTATCGGGACAGGGGGCGCCGCGAGGACCTTC.